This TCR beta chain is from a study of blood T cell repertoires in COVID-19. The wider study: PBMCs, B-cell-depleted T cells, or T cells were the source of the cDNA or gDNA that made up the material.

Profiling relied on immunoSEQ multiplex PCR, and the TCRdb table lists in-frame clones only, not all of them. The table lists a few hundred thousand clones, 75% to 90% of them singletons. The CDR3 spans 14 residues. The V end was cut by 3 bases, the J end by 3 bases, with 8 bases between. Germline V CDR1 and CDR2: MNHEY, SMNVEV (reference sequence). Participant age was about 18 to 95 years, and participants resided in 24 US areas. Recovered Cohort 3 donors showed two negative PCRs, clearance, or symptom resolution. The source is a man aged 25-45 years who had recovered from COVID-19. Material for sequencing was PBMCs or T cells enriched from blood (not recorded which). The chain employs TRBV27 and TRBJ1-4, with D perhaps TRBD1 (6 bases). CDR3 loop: CASSFRGANEKLFF. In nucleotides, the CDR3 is TGTGCCAGCAGTTTCAGGGGAGCTAATGAAAAACTGTTTTTT.